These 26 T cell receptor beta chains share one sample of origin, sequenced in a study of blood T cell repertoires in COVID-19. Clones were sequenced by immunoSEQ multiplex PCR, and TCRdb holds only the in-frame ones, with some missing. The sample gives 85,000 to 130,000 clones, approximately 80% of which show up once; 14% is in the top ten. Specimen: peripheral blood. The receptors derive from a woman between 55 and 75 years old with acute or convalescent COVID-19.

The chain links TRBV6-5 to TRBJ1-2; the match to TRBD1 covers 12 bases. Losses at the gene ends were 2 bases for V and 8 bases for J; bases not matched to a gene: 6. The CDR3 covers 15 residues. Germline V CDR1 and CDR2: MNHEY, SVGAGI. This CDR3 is CASSYQPGTGGGYTF. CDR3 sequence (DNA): TGTGCCAGCAGTTACCAACCAGGGACAGGGGGCGGCTACACCTTC.

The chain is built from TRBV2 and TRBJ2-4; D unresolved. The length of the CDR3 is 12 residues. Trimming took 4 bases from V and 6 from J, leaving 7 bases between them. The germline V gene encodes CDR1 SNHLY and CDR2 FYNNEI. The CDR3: CASSAYLNIQYF. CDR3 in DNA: TGTGCCAGCAGTGCCTACCTAAACATTCAGTACTTC.

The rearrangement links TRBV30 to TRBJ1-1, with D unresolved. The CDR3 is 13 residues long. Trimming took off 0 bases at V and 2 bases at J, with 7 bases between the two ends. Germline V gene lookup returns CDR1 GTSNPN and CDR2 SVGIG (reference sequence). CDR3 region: CAWSVRHNTEAFF. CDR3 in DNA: TGTGCCTGGAGTGTACGACACAACACTGAAGCTTTCTTT.

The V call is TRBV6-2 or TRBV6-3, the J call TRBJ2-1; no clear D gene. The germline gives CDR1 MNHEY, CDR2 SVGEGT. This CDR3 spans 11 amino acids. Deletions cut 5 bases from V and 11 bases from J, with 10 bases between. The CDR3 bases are TGTGCCAGCAGTACCCTGACTCAGCAGTTCTTC. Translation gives CASSTLTQQFF.

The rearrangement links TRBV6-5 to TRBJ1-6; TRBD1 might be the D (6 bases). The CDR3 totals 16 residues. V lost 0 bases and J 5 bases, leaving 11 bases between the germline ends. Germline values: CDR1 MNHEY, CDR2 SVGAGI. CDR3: CASSYSRTAHNSPLHF. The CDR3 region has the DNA TGTGCCAGCAGTTACTCCAGGACAGCCCATAATTCACCCCTCCACTTT.

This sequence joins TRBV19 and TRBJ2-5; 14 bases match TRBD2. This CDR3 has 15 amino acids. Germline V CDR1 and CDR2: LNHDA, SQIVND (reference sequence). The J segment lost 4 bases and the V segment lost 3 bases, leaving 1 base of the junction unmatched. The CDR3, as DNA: TGTGCCAGTAGTATGACTAGCGGGAGGGCAGAGACCCAGTACTTC. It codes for CASSMTSGRAETQYF.

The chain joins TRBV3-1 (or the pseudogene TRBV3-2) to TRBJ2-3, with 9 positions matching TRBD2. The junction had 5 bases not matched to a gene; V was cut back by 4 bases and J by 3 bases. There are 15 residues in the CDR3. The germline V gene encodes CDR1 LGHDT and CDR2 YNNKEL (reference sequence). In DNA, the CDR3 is TGTGCCAGCAGCCGAGCGGGGGGAACGACAGATACGCAGTATTTT. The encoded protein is CASSRAGGTTDTQYF.

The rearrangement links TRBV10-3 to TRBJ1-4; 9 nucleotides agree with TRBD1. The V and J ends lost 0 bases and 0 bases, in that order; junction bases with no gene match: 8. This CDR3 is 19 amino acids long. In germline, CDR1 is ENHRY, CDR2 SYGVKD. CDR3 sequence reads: CAISESFPGQGTTNEKLFF. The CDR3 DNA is TGTGCCATCAGTGAGTCCTTTCCGGGACAGGGTACAACTAATGAAAAACTGTTTTTT.

CDR3: CASSWGTRSDYEQYF. The CDR3, as DNA: TGCGCCAGCAGCTGGGGGACTAGATCGGACTACGAGCAGTACTTC. This chain connects TRBV5-1 to TRBJ2-7; 8 positions agree with TRBD2. The CDR3 runs to 15 residues. Per germline, CDR1 SGHRS and CDR2 YFSETQ. V shed 3 bases, J shed 3 bases, and the junction held 8 bases outside the gene matches.

The CDR3 DNA reads TGTGCCAGCAGCCACAGCGGGGAAGGGGGAGATACGCAGTATTTT. It encodes CASSHSGEGGDTQYF. The chain is built from TRBV3-1 (or the pseudogene TRBV3-2) and TRBJ2-3; D might be TRBD2 (7 bases). Looked up from germline, CDR1 is LGHDT and CDR2 is YNNKEL (reference sequence). V was pared by 3 bases and J by 5 bases, with 15 bases between. This CDR3 has 15 residues.

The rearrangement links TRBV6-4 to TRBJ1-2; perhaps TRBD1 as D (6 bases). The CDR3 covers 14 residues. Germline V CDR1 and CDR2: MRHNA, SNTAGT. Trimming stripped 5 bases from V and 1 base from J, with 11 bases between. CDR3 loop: CASSTDRFNYGYTF. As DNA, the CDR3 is TGTGCCAGCAGTACCGACAGGTTTAACTATGGCTACACCTTC.

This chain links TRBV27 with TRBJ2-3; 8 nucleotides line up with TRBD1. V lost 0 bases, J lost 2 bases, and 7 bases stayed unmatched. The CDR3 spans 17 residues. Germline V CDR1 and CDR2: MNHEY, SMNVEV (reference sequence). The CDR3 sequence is CASSLSSGTGDTDTQYF. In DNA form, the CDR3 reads TGTGCCAGCAGTTTATCGAGTGGGACAGGAGACACAGATACGCAGTATTTT.

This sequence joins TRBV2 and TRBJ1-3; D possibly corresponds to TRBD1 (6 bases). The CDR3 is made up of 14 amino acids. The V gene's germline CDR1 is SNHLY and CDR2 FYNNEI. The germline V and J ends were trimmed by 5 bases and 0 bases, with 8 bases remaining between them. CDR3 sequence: CASSTGNSGNTIYF. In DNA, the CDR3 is TGTGCCAGCAGTACAGGGAACTCTGGAAACACCATATATTTT.

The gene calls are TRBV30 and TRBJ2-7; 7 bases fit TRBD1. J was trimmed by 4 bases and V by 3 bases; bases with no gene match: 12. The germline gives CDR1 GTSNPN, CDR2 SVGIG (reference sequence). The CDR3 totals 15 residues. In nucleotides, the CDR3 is TGTGCCTGGAGCATTACACCGGGACAGACATACGAGCAGTACTTC. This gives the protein CAWSITPGQTYEQYF.

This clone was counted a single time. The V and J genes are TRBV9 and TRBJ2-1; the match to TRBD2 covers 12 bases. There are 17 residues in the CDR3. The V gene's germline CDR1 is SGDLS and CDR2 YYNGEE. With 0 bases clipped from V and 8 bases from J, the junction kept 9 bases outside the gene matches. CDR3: CASSVALGLAGSDEQFF. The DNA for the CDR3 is TGTGCCAGCAGCGTAGCCCTGGGACTAGCGGGTTCGGATGAGCAGTTCTTC.

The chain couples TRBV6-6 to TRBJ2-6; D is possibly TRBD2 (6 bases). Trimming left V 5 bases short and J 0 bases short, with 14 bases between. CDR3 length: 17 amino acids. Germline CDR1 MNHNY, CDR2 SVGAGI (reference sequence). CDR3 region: CASSPRDSFSGANVLTF. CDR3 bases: TGTGCCAGCAGTCCCCGGGACTCCTTCTCTGGGGCCAACGTCCTGACTTTC.

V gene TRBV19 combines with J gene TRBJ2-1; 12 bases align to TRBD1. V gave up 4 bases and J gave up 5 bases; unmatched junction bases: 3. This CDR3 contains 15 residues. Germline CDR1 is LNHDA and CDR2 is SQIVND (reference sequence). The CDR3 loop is CASSNRDRGHNEQFF. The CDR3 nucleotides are TGTGCCAGTAGTAACCGGGACAGGGGGCACAATGAGCAGTTCTTC.

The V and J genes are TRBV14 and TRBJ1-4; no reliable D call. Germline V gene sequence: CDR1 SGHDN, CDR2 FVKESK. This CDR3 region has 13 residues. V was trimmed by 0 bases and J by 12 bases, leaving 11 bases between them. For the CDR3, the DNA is TGTGCCAGCAGCCAAGATTTGGGGAGGCAACTGTTTTTT. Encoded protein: CASSQDLGRQLFF.

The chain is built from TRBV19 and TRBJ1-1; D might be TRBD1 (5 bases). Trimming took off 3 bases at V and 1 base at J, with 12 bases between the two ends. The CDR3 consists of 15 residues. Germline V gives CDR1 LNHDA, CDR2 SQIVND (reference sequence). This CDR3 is CASSIGGVGNTEAFF. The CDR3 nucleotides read TGTGCCAGTAGTATCGGGGGGGTTGGGAACACTGAAGCTTTCTTT.

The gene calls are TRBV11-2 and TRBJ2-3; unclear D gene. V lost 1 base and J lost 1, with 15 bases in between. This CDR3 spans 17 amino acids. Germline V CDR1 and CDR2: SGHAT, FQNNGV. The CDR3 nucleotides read TGTGCCAGCAGCTTAGGTCCAAGTGGGCTGGGCACAGATACGCAGTATTTT. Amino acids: CASSLGPSGLGTDTQYF.

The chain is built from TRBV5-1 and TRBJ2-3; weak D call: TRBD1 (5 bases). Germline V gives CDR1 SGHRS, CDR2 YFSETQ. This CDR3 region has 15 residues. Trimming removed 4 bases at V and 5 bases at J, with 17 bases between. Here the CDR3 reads CASSLRPGYQDTQYF. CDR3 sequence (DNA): TGCGCCAGCAGCCTTCGACCAGGGTATCAAGATACGCAGTATTTT.

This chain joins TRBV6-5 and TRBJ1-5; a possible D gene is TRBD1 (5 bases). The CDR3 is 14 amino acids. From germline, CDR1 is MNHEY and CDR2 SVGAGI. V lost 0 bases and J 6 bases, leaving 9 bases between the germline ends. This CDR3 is CASSYSTQGQPQHF. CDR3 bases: TGTGCCAGCAGTTACTCGACTCAGGGTCAGCCCCAGCATTTT.

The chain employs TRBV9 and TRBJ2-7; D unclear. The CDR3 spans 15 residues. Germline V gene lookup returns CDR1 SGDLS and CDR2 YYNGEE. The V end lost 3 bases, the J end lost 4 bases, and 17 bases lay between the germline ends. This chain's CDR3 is CASSAFKEIAYEQYF. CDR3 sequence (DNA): TGTGCCAGCAGCGCTTTTAAGGAAATAGCTTACGAGCAGTACTTC.

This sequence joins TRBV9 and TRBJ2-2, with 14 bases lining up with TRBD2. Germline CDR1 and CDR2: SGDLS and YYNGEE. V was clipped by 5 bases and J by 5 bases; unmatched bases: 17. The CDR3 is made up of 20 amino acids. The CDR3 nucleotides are TGTGCCAGCAGACGAATCGACAAAGGACTAGCGGGAGGAAGGACCGGGGAGCTGTTTTTT. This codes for CASRRIDKGLAGGRTGELFF.

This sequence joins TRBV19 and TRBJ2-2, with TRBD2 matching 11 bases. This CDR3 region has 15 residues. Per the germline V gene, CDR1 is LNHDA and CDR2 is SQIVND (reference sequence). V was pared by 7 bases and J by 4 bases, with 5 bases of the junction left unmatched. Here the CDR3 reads CASTRGTSGTGELFF. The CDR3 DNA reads TGTGCCAGTACCCGGGGGACTAGCGGCACCGGGGAGCTGTTTTTT.

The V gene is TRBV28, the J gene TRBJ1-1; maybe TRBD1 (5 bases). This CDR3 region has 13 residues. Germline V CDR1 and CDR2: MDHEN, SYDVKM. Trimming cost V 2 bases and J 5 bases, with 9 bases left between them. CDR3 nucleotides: TGTGCCAGCAGTTTAGTAGGGGCTACTGAAGCTTTCTTT. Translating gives CASSLVGATEAFF.